The 29 T cell receptor beta chains below were found in one sample sequenced in a study of naive and memory T cell subsets. The library had UMIs added by 3' ligation of an oligonucleotide to TCR cDNA. Four PCR rounds used nested alpha and beta constant region primers plus the SP2 primer. TCRdb passed the 5' RACE reads through MiXCR, listing each CDR3 protein once. The repertoire has 55,000 to 70,000 distinct CDR3 sequences, under 8.5% of them found once; the top ten carry 8.5% to 10%. These receptors were taken from a male donor in good health.

In its sample, this clonotype was seen many times. This rearrangement joins TRBV11-2 to TRBJ2-2; possible D gene TRBD2, 5 bases. Germline-derived CDR1 and CDR2 are SGHAT and FQNNGV. The CDR3 contains 16 residues. V lost 4 bases, J lost 0 bases, and 12 bases lay in between. The CDR3 DNA sequence: TGTGCCAGCAGCTCTTTTCGGGATACGAACACCGGGGAGCTGTTTTTT. Translating gives CASSSFRDTNTGELFF.

This clonotype was found a few times. An end of the junction does not agree with germline; a read error may underlie this. V gene TRBV27 combines with J gene TRBJ1-1; D remains unclear. The germline V gene encodes CDR1 MNHEY and CDR2 SMNVEV (reference sequence). This CDR3 spans 14 amino acids. The CDR3 region has the DNA TGTGCCAGCAGTCTATCACAGTGGAACACTGAAGCTTTCTTT. Translated, it gives CASSLSQWNTEAFF.

The chain joins TRBV27 to TRBJ1-6; D unclear. CDR1 is MNHEY and CDR2 is SMNVEV in the germline V gene (reference sequence). The germline V and J ends were trimmed by 5 bases and 7 bases, with 6 bases remaining between them. This CDR3 region has 12 residues. In DNA form, the CDR3 reads TGTGCCAGCAGTCTGCAAAATTCACCCCTCCACTTT. As protein: CASSLQNSPLHF.

The rearrangement uses TRBV5-1 and TRBJ2-2; the D gene is possibly TRBD1 (6 bases). Trimming cost V 5 bases and J 5 bases, with 13 bases left between them. Germline V gene sequence: CDR1 SGHRS, CDR2 YFSETQ. This CDR3 is built from 14 residues. CDR3 bases: TGCGCCAGCAGTCTTGAGCAGGGGACCGGGGAGCTGTTTTTT. Its translation is CASSLEQGTGELFF.

This clonotype was seen only a few times. The chain is built from TRBV19 and TRBJ2-2; D may be TRBD2 (6 bases). Per the germline V gene, CDR1 is LNHDA and CDR2 is SQIVND (reference sequence). This CDR3 is built from 16 residues. Trimming took off 5 bases at V and 7 bases at J, with 20 bases between the two ends. The CDR3 is CASSYRQGGRFGELFF. CDR3 bases: TGTGCCAGTAGTTATAGGCAGGGAGGAAGATTCGGGGAGCTGTTTTTT.

This clonotype was detected only a few times. The chain uses TRBV19 and TRBJ2-3; TRBD2 might be the D (6 bases). The V gene's germline CDR1 is LNHDA and CDR2 SQIVND (reference sequence). V lost 5 bases, J lost 4 bases, and 19 bases lay in between. The CDR3 sequence is 16 residues long. The CDR3, as DNA: TGTGCCAGTAGTGCTAACCGGGAGCCGCCGGCAGATACGCAGTATTTT. Translation gives CASSANREPPADTQYF.

Ten or more counts support this clonotype. The gene calls are TRBV29-1 and TRBJ2-7; 7 bases fit TRBD2. CDR3 size: 15 residues. V shed 7 bases and J 6 bases; nucleotides not matched to a gene: 18. From germline, CDR1 is SQVTM and CDR2 ANQGSEA. CDR3 in amino acids: CSALTPGLVSSEQYF. The CDR3 DNA follows: TGCAGCGCCCTTACCCCCGGACTAGTGAGTAGCGAGCAGTACTTC.

In this sample, this clonotype turned up a few times. V gene TRBV12-3 or TRBV12-4 combines with J gene TRBJ2-7; D remains ambiguous. This CDR3 spans 13 amino acids. V was cut by 6 bases and J by 7 bases, with 16 bases left in between. For the CDR3, the DNA is TGTGCCAGCAGGTCCCCGGTGCCGGATGAGCAGTACTTC. Protein sequence: CASRSPVPDEQYF.

This clonotype was seen ten or more times. The V call is TRBV7-9, the J call TRBJ1-1; possibly TRBD1 for D (5 bases). Trimming pared 4 bases from V and 3 bases from J, leaving 12 bases between. The CDR3 consists of 14 residues. Germline V lookup: CDR1 SEHNR, CDR2 FQNEAQ (reference sequence). The CDR3 DNA reads TGTGCCAGCAGCTCCCTGGTGGGGGACACTGAAGCTTTCTTT. It is translated as CASSSLVGDTEAFF.

This chain joins TRBV29-1 and TRBJ1-3; 7 bases line up with TRBD1. This CDR3 has 15 amino acids. V lost 5 bases to trimming and J lost 0 bases; unmatched junction nucleotides: 7. Germline values: CDR1 SQVTM, CDR2 ANQGSEA. The CDR3 protein is CSVFTGARSGNTIYF. In nucleotides, the CDR3 is TGCAGCGTTTTTACAGGGGCCCGCTCTGGAAACACCATATATTTT.

This clonotype was found many times. The rearrangement links TRBV27 to TRBJ2-7; 12 nucleotides match TRBD2. Trimming took 4 bases from V and 1 from J; bases not matched to a gene: 8. The germline CDR1 and CDR2 sequences are MNHEY and SMNVEV (reference sequence). The CDR3 is 17 amino acids. The CDR3 loop reads CASSSGTSGFVSYEQYF. The CDR3 nucleotides read TGTGCCAGCAGTTCCGGGACTAGCGGGTTTGTATCCTACGAGCAGTACTTC.

This clonotype occurred a few times. The chain is built from TRBV4-2 and TRBJ1-5; 8 nucleotides match TRBD1. The CDR3 runs 16 residues. After removal of 0 bases from V and 6 bases from J, the junction contained 7 bases not matched to a gene. Germline V gene lookup returns CDR1 LGHNA and CDR2 YNFKEQ. In nucleotides, the CDR3 is TGTGCCAGCAGCCAAGAGGTCGGACAGGGTGCTCAGCCCCAGCATTTT. It is translated as CASSQEVGQGAQPQHF.

In its sample, this clonotype was seen a few times. The chain recombines TRBV5-6 with TRBJ1-1, with D maybe TRBD1 (5 bases). Germline CDR1 and CDR2: SGHDT and YYEEEE. The germline V and J ends were trimmed by 3 bases and 1 base, with 7 bases remaining between them. CDR3 length: 13 residues. CDR3 in amino acids: CASSWGGNTEAFF. The CDR3 nucleotides read TGTGCCAGCAGCTGGGGGGGGAACACTGAAGCTTTCTTT.

This rearrangement joins TRBV7-2 to TRBJ2-5, with D possibly being TRBD2 (5 bases). V lost 3 bases to trimming and J lost 4 bases, with 15 bases between them. This CDR3 is built from 15 residues. Germline CDR1 SGHTA, CDR2 FQGNSA. As DNA, the CDR3 is TGTGCCAGCAGCTTGAATAGTAATGAGGGAGAGACCCAGTACTTC. It translates to CASSLNSNEGETQYF.

This clonotype was observed once. A read error may explain this, as a much larger clone is one base away. The rearrangement links TRBV29-1 to TRBJ2-1, with no clear D. This CDR3 contains 14 residues. The V gene's germline CDR1 is SQVTM and CDR2 ANQGSEA. The CDR3 spells CRVESALPDNEQFF. The CDR3 DNA follows: TGCAGAGTTGAAAGCGCTCTACCCGACAATGAGCAGTTCTTC.

This clonotype has just a few counts. The gene calls are TRBV3-2 and TRBJ2-1; the table names TRBD2, a call not compared with the DNA. TRBV3-2 is deemed a pseudogene. This CDR3 has 17 amino acids. Here the CDR3 DNA reads TGTGCCAGCAGCCCGTTAGGAAGCGGGGGGGTTAGCAATGAGCAGTTCTTC. Translated, it gives CASSPLGSGGVSNEQFF.

This clonotype was detected ten times or more. CDR3 sequence: CASSLFGAQGEGYTF. The CDR3 DNA follows: TGTGCCAGCAGTTTATTCGGGGCACAGGGGGAAGGCTACACCTTC. The chain links TRBV27 to TRBJ1-2, with 8 positions matching TRBD1. Germline lookup yields CDR1 MNHEY and CDR2 SMNVEV (reference sequence). V lost 1 base, J lost 8 bases, and 9 bases stayed unmatched. This CDR3 is built from 15 residues.

This clonotype was seen repeatedly, ten times or more. Written as DNA, the CDR3 is TGCAGTGCCGAAGGGACGGATTACTACAATGAGCAGTTCTTC. Protein sequence: CSAEGTDYYNEQFF. V and J are TRBV20-1 and TRBJ2-1, with D perhaps assigned TRBD1 or TRBD2 (5 bases each). The CDR3 is 14 residues long. V shed 6 bases and J shed 3 bases, with 15 bases lying between them. Germline lookup yields CDR1 DFQATT and CDR2 SNEGSKA (reference sequence).

The rearrangement links TRBV12-3 or TRBV12-4 to TRBJ1-2; D gene unclear. CDR3 length equals 14 residues. V lost 7 bases, J lost 13 bases, and 25 bases lay in between. The CDR3 protein is CASKRRVRGCALTF. DNA of the CDR3: TGTGCCAGCAAAAGAAGGGTTCGAGGTTGTGCTCTCACCTTC.

The chain employs TRBV29-1 and TRBJ2-5; D tentatively reads TRBD1 or TRBD2 (5 bases each). There are 12 residues in the CDR3. CDR1 and CDR2 (germline): SQVTM, ANQGSEA. The CDR3 loop reads CSAGTAQETQYF. CDR3 nucleotides: TGCAGTGCCGGGACCGCGCAAGAGACCCAGTACTTC.

In nucleotides, the CDR3 is TGTGCCAGCAGTTTGGCCCTCCGCTATGGCTACACCTTC. Residues: CASSLALRYGYTF. This chain joins TRBV12-3 or TRBV12-4 and TRBJ1-2; no reliable D call. CDR3 size: 13 residues. The germline V and J ends were trimmed by 3 bases and 4 bases, with 9 bases remaining between them.

This sequence joins TRBV12-5 and TRBJ2-4; TRBD2 matches 9 bases. The CDR3 sequence is 13 residues long. J was trimmed by 15 bases and V by 3 bases; bases with no gene match: 9. Germline lookup yields CDR1 LGHNT and CDR2 FRNRAP. The CDR3: CASGFESSGARYF. The CDR3 DNA follows: TGTGCTAGTGGTTTTGAGTCTAGCGGGGCTAGGTACTTC.

This clonotype has only a few counts. V and J are TRBV29-1 and TRBJ2-7, with 7 bases identical to TRBD1. Looked up from germline, CDR1 is SQVTM and CDR2 is ANQGSEA. V shed 4 bases, J shed 3 bases, and the junction held 3 bases outside the gene matches. This CDR3 is built from 12 residues. In DNA, the CDR3 is TGCAGCGTTGTACGGGACAGCTACGAGCAGTACTTC. Its translation: CSVVRDSYEQYF.

At least ten counts were recorded for this clonotype. The chain combines TRBV15 with TRBJ1-6; maybe TRBD1 (6 bases). This CDR3 comprises 17 residues. Trimming shortened V by 0 bases and J by 5 bases, and 14 bases separated the two germline ends. Germline loops: CDR1 LNHNV, CDR2 YYDKDF (reference sequence). The CDR3 region is CATSREIGTGNNSPLHF. As DNA, the CDR3 is TGTGCCACCAGCAGAGAAATTGGAACAGGGAATAATTCACCCCTCCACTTT. Complete variable domain (other parts from reference TRBV15 and TRBJ1-6): DAMVIQNPRYQVTQFGKPVTLSCSQTLNHNVMYWYQQKSSQAPKLLFHYYDKDFNNEADTPDNFQSRRPNTSFCFLDIRSPGLGDTAMYLCATSREIGTGNNSPLHFGNGTRLTVT.

This clonotype was detected a few times. The J gene is TRBJ2-7, the V gene TRBV11-1, with D unclear. The CDR3 has 13 residues. Germline CDR1 SGHAT, CDR2 FQDESV (reference sequence). V was pared by 1 base and J by 4 bases, with 8 bases between. The CDR3 DNA reads TGTGCCAGCAGCTTAGGCGACATGTACGAGCAGTACTTC. Translation: CASSLGDMYEQYF.

This sequence joins TRBV12-3 or TRBV12-4 and TRBJ2-7; no clear D gene. This CDR3 spans 14 amino acids. The V end lost 3 bases, the J end lost 0 bases, and 9 bases lay between the germline ends. The DNA of the CDR3 is TGTGCCAGCAGTTTTAGGCGGAACTCCTACGAGCAGTACTTC. Protein: CASSFRRNSYEQYF.

This clonotype was counted many times. J is TRBJ2-1 and V is TRBV19; 8 bases map to TRBD1. The V and J ends lost 5 bases and 5 bases, in that order; junction bases with no gene match: 5. The CDR3 has 14 residues. Looked up from germline, CDR1 is LNHDA and CDR2 is SQIVND (reference sequence). CDR3 amino acids: CASSSNRGDNEQFF. CDR3 DNA: TGTGCCAGTAGTTCCAACAGGGGGGACAATGAGCAGTTCTTC.

The sample holds many counts of this clonotype. V gene TRBV12-3 or TRBV12-4 combines with J gene TRBJ2-7; no clear D. The CDR3 runs to 13 residues. The V and J ends lost 3 bases and 6 bases respectively, with 12 bases between them. The CDR3 spells CASSFGKTGEQYF. The CDR3 nucleotides are TGTGCCAGCAGTTTTGGGAAGACGGGCGAGCAGTACTTC.

J is TRBJ1-3 and V is TRBV5-1; D perhaps matches TRBD1 (5 bases). This CDR3 is 16 amino acids long. Trimming took off 4 bases at V and 1 base at J, with 15 bases between the two ends. CDR1 is SGHRS, CDR2 YFSETQ, per germline. CDR3 region: CASSTAMRGSGNTIYF. The DNA of the CDR3 is TGCGCCAGCAGCACCGCGATGAGGGGTTCTGGAAACACCATATATTTT. Variable domain in full (rest from reference TRBV5-1 and TRBJ1-3): KAGVTQTPRYLIKTRGQQVTLSCSPISGHRSVSWYQQTPGQGLQFLFEYFSETQRNKGNFPGRFSGRQFSNSRSEMNVSTLELGDSALYLCASSTAMRGSGNTIYFGEGSWLTVV.